Below are 12 T cell receptor beta chains sequenced from a single sample in a study of T cells in Graves' hyperthyroidism and ophthalmopathy. What was amplified from RNA transcripts were TCR beta CDR3 regions. Carried out on the TCR CDR3, a first-round RT-PCR used the HTBI primer set. A single record per CDR3 protein comes from TCRdb applying MiXCR to the multiplex PCR reads. The sample lists fewer than 350,000 distinct CDR3 sequences, 21% occurring once. Sequenced input: blood. The receptors originated from a woman aged 45-60 years with Graves' hyperthyroidism.

Note on this clonotype: This may be a read error, as it is one base from a much larger clone. The chain uses TRBV18 and TRBJ2-3; D unresolved. The CDR3 totals 13 residues. Germline V gene sequence: CDR1 KGHSH, CDR2 LQKENI. CDR3 protein: CTSSARSTDTQYF. The CDR3 coding sequence is TGTACCAGCTCAGCGCGGAGCACAGATACGCAGTATTTT.

Details on this clonotype: Because it lacks the conserved phenylalanine or tryptophan at the end, this CDR3 is likely a read error. The gene calls are TRBV5-1 and TRBJ2-1; 10 nucleotides agree with TRBD1. The CDR3 has 16 amino acids. The germline gives CDR1 SGHRS, CDR2 YFSETQ. J gave up 8 bases and V 0 bases, and 8 bases lay outside the gene matches. This CDR3 reads CASSLAAGQGLYEQFS. The CDR3 DNA follows: TGCGCCAGCAGCTTGGCCGCGGGACAGGGGCTATATGAGCAGTTCTCC.

Written as DNA, the CDR3 is TGCAGTGCTAGAGTCCTAGCGGGGGACAATGAGCAGTTCTTC. Protein sequence: CSARVLAGDNEQFF. The chain is built from TRBV20-1 and TRBJ2-1; TRBD2 matches at 10 bases. Germline V gene sequence: CDR1 DFQATT, CDR2 SNEGSKA (reference sequence). CDR3 length: 14 residues. Unmatched junction bases numbered 2, after V lost 1 base and J lost 5 bases.

This clonotype was counted at least ten times. The chain has TRBV7-3 and TRBJ2-3; unclear D gene. Germline V gene data show CDR1 as SGHTA and CDR2 as FQGTGA. The CDR3 spans 12 residues. Trimming cost V 3 bases and J 5 bases, with 6 bases left between them. In DNA form, the CDR3 reads TGTGCCAGCAGCTTTCGCGGAGATACGCAGTATTTT. Translation gives CASSFRGDTQYF. The whole variable domain, filled in from reference TRBV7-3 and TRBJ2-3, reads GAGVSQTPSNKVTEKGKYVELRCDPISGHTALYWYRQSLGQGPEFLIYFQGTGAADDSGLPNDRFFAVRPEGSVSTLKIQRTERGDSAVYLCASSFRGDTQYFGPGTRLTVL.

In its sample, this clonotype was seen many times. The chain combines TRBV11-3 with TRBJ2-3; D remains unclear. The germline V gene has CDR1 SGHNT and CDR2 YENEEA. This CDR3 has 14 amino acids. Trimming left V 3 bases short and J 3 bases short, with 10 bases between. DNA for the CDR3: TGTGCCAGCAGCTTGCAGAGCTTAACAGATACGCAGTATTTT. Its protein product is CASSLQSLTDTQYF.

Many counts were recorded for this clonotype. The rearrangement uses TRBV29-1 and TRBJ2-3, with TRBD2 matching over 14 bases. The CDR3 contains 19 residues. The germline V gene encodes CDR1 SQVTM and CDR2 ANQGSEA. V shed 7 bases, J shed 4 bases, and the junction held 19 bases outside the gene matches. The CDR3 protein is CSDPRATGTSGSNPDTQYF. Here the CDR3 DNA reads TGCAGCGACCCCCGGGCGACCGGGACTAGCGGGAGCAATCCAGATACGCAGTATTTT.

The rearrangement joins TRBV5-4 to TRBJ2-1; 10 nucleotides align to TRBD1. V was clipped by 0 bases and J by 3 bases; unmatched bases: 6. The CDR3 runs 17 residues. Germline V gives CDR1 SGHNT, CDR2 YYREEE (reference sequence). This CDR3 is CASSLEVGQGLYNEQFF. The CDR3 nucleotides are TGTGCCAGCAGCTTGGAAGTGGGACAGGGGCTCTACAATGAGCAGTTCTTC.

This clonotype has at least ten counts. The CDR3 bases are TGTGCCAGCAGTGATGGGGTCGGGTCCAGGGCTGAAGCTTTCTTT. It encodes CASSDGVGSRAEAFF. J is TRBJ1-1 and V is TRBV6-1, with D perhaps matching TRBD1 (5 bases). From germline, CDR1 is MNHNS and CDR2 SASEGT. Trimming pared 3 bases from V and 6 bases from J, leaving 17 bases between. The CDR3 covers 15 residues.

There are many counts of this clonotype. A read error may produce the germline difference seen at one junction end. This chain links TRBV7-7 with TRBJ2-5; possibly TRBD2 for D (6 bases). CDR3 length: 17 amino acids. CDR1 and CDR2 from the germline V gene are SSHAT and FNYEAQ (reference sequence). In DNA, the CDR3 is TGTGCTAGCAGCTTAGGAGGGGTGGGAATTGTTGGAGAGACCCAGTACTTC. This translates into CASSLGGVGIVGETQYF. The full variable domain, completed using reference TRBV7-7 and TRBJ2-5, is GAGVSQSPRYKVTKRGQDVTLRCDPISSHATLYWYQQALGQGPEFLTYFNYEAQPDKSGLPSDRFSAERPEGSISTLTIQRTEQRDSAMYRCASSLGGVGIVGETQYFGPGTRLLVL.

This clonotype was observed many times. The V call is TRBV27, the J call TRBJ2-3, with a weak D call TRBD2 (6 bases). The CDR3 consists of 14 residues. Per the germline V gene, CDR1 is MNHEY and CDR2 is SMNVEV (reference sequence). V shed 1 base and J shed 7 bases, with 12 bases lying between them. This chain's CDR3 is CASSLYGTHYTQYF. CDR3 bases: TGTGCCAGCAGTTTATACGGGACTCACTATACGCAGTATTTT.

In nucleotides, the CDR3 is TGTGCCTGGAGTGTAGGAGGACTAGCGGGAGTGGCCCTCAATTACAATGAGCAGTTCTTC. The encoded protein is CAWSVGGLAGVALNYNEQFF. The rearrangement uses TRBV30 and TRBJ2-1; 13 bases align to TRBD2. This CDR3 is built from 20 residues. With 0 bases clipped from V and 4 bases from J, the junction kept 15 bases outside the gene matches. The germline V gene encodes CDR1 GTSNPN and CDR2 SVGIG (reference sequence).

This clonotype was seen a handful of times. V gene TRBV9 combines with J gene TRBJ2-5; either TRBD1 or TRBD2 may supply D (5 bases each). Germline V gene sequence: CDR1 SGDLS, CDR2 YYNGEE. V lost 4 bases and J lost 5, with 21 bases in between. The CDR3 has 16 residues. The CDR3 spells CASSPRPGSWGETQYF. Written as DNA, the CDR3 is TGTGCCAGCAGCCCCCGACCGGGCTCCTGGGGGGAGACCCAGTACTTC.